These 28 T cell receptor beta chains were sequenced from one sample in a study of CD8+CD57+ T cells in acquired aplastic anemia. Profiling that covered TCR beta VDJ and CDR3 relied on genomic DNA as its template. TCRdb re-analysed the reads in MiXCR, keeping a single row per CDR3 protein. The table shows fewer than 200,000 distinct CDR3 sequences, with about 50% occurring only once. CD8+CD57+ cell expansion, shown by flow cytometry, had occurred in the patients selected for sequencing. Material: sorted CD4+, CD8+, or CD8+CD57+ T cells (not recorded which) from PBMCs. The receptors stem from a human donor with aplastic anemia.

This clonotype was recorded many times. The V and J genes are TRBV5-1 and TRBJ1-3; D remains unclear. V dropped 3 bases and J dropped 0 bases, with 10 bases sitting between them. Germline V CDR1 and CDR2: SGHRS, YFSETQ. The CDR3 is made up of 15 amino acids. The CDR3 DNA follows: TGCGCCAGCAGCTCCAACGCCAACTCTGGAAACACCATATATTTT. Its translation is CASSSNANSGNTIYF.

This clonotype has a count of ten or more. V usage is TRBV19 and J usage is TRBJ2-7, with D possibly matching TRBD1 (6 bases). The CDR3 loop spans 13 amino acids. The V gene's germline CDR1 is LNHDA and CDR2 SQIVND (reference sequence). The V end was cut by 3 bases, the J end by 7 bases, with 13 bases between. The CDR3 DNA follows: TGTGCCAGTAGTATTTTACAGGGTCATGAGCAGTACTTC. Encoded protein: CASSILQGHEQYF.

This clonotype was picked up one time. V is TRBV19 and J is TRBJ1-4; no definite D call. CDR3 length equals 14 residues. Germline V lookup: CDR1 LNHDA, CDR2 SQIVND (reference sequence). Trimming removed 3 bases from V and 7 bases from J, with 12 bases in between. The chain's CDR3 is CASSIWAAGEKLFF. CDR3 nucleotides: TGTGCCAGTAGTATTTGGGCAGCAGGTGAAAAACTGTTTTTT.

Details on this clonotype: A clone one base away is much larger, so this may be a read error. V gene TRBV29-1 combines with J gene TRBJ2-7; no firm D call. The CDR3 contains 15 residues. Germline V gives CDR1 SQVTM, CDR2 ANQGSEA. The CDR3 here is CASSLALRNSYEQYF. The DNA of the CDR3 is TGTGCCAGCAGCTTGGCCCTCAGGAACTCCTACGAGCAGTACTTC.

The chain recombines TRBV24-1 with TRBJ2-7, with 11 nucleotides matching TRBD1. CDR3 size: 15 residues. Germline V gene lookup returns CDR1 KGHDR and CDR2 SFDVKD. Trimming cost V 4 bases and J 5 bases; bases outside gene matches: 6. For the CDR3, the DNA is TGTGCCACCAGTGACCCGGGACAGGGGGTAAACGAGCAGTACTTC. Translated, it gives CATSDPGQGVNEQYF.

This clonotype was detected a few times. A much larger clone lies one base from this, so it may be a read error. In DNA form, the CDR3 reads TGTGCCAGTGGTCCCGGGCCCCGGCCGGGAAAACTGTTTTTT. It is translated as CASGPGPRPGKLFF. The chain is built from TRBV19 and TRBJ1-4; D gene unclear. The V end was cut by 8 bases, the J end by 10 bases, with 20 bases between. Germline CDR1 LNHDA, CDR2 SQIVND (reference sequence). The CDR3 consists of 14 residues.

Regarding this clonotype: A single base separates this from a much larger clone, so it may be a read error. The gene calls are TRBV25-1 and TRBJ2-3, with 10 nucleotides matching TRBD1. Germline CDR1 MGHDK, CDR2 SYGVNS. The V segment lost 6 bases and the J segment 8 bases; nucleotides outside the gene matches: 14. The CDR3 runs to 16 residues. CDR3 bases: TGTGCCAGCAGCCCCCCAGGACAGGGGGTACAGGGTACGCAGTATTTT. This encodes CASSPPGQGVQGTQYF. Complete variable domain (other parts from reference TRBV25-1 and TRBJ2-3): EADIYQTPRYLVIGTGKKITLECSQTMGHDKMYWYQQDPGMELHLIHYSYGVNSTEKGDLSSESTVSRIRTEHFPLTLESARPSHTSQYLCASSPPGQGVQGTQYFGPGTRLTVL.

This rearrangement joins TRBV19 to TRBJ1-3; no definite D call. The germline CDR1 and CDR2 sequences are LNHDA and SQIVND (reference sequence). Trimming pared 5 bases from V and 0 bases from J, leaving 11 bases between. The CDR3 totals 15 residues. The CDR3 nucleotides read TGTGCCAGTAGTTCCTTCTCGATCTCTGGAAACACCATATATTTT. It yields the protein CASSSFSISGNTIYF.

The chain recombines TRBV20-1 with TRBJ2-7; a weak D match, TRBD1 (6 bases). This CDR3 contains 14 residues. Germline V CDR1 and CDR2: DFQATT, SNEGSKA (reference sequence). The ends were cut back, 4 bases at V and 2 bases at J, with 15 bases in the middle. In DNA, the CDR3 is TGCAGTGCTAAAAGGCGGCAGGGGACCTACGAGCAGTACTTC. It is translated as CSAKRRQGTYEQYF.

Concerning this clonotype itself: The junction and the germline gene differ at one end; a read error may be behind it. The V and J genes are TRBV10-1 and TRBJ2-1; TRBD1 agrees at 10 bases. Germline CDR1 is WNHNN and CDR2 is SYGVQD (reference sequence). The CDR3 sequence is 15 residues long. In DNA form, the CDR3 reads TGCGTCAGCAGAGCCGGGACAGGGGTCGAGAGTGAGCAGTTCTTC. As protein: CVSRAGTGVESEQFF.

This clonotype was picked up a small number of times. The chain couples TRBV11-2 to TRBJ2-5; D is perhaps TRBD1 or TRBD2 (5 bases each). Trimming took off 4 bases at V and 1 base at J, with 10 bases between the two ends. The CDR3 extends over 14 amino acids. The germline V gene encodes CDR1 SGHAT and CDR2 FQNNGV. CDR3 coding DNA: TGTGCCAGCAGCTCACAGGACTTCCAAGAGACCCAGTACTTC. This encodes CASSSQDFQETQYF.

This clonotype was recorded many times. The chain carries TRBV7-2 and TRBJ1-2, with a weak D call TRBD1 (5 bases). Germline CDR1 reads SGHTA; CDR2 reads FQGNSA. Deletions cut 4 bases from V and 2 bases from J, with 14 bases between. The CDR3 is made up of 15 amino acids. CDR3 amino acids: CASSSEVGTNYGYTF. For the CDR3, the DNA is TGTGCCAGCAGCTCCGAGGTAGGGACGAACTATGGCTACACCTTC. The full variable domain, in which reference TRBV7-2 and TRBJ1-2 provide the parts outside the CDR3, is GAGVSQSPSNKVTEKGKDVELRCDPISGHTALYWYRQSLGQGLEFLIYFQGNSAPDKSGLPSDRFSAERTGGSVSTLTIQRTQQEDSAVYLCASSSEVGTNYGYTFGSGTRLTVV.

V is TRBV7-2 and J is TRBJ2-7, with D perhaps being TRBD1 or TRBD2 (5 bases each). Trimming took 0 bases from V and 4 from J, leaving 13 bases between them. The CDR3 spans 15 residues. Per germline, CDR1 SGHTA and CDR2 FQGNSA. The CDR3 here is CASSLALGTLYEQYF. Here the CDR3 DNA reads TGTGCCAGCAGCTTAGCGCTCGGGACGCTTTACGAGCAGTACTTC.

The chain employs TRBV2 and TRBJ2-5, with TRBD2 identical over 13 bases. CDR3 size: 14 residues. Trimming cost V 8 bases and J 1 base; bases outside gene matches: 1. CDR1 and CDR2 (germline): SNHLY, FYNNEI. CDR3 residues: CASGTSGAQETQYF. The CDR3 DNA sequence: TGTGCCAGCGGGACTAGCGGGGCCCAAGAGACCCAGTACTTC.

The chain recombines TRBV10-1 with TRBJ1-6; 9 nucleotides match TRBD1. This CDR3 has 14 residues. With V trimmed by 11 bases and J by 14 bases, 16 bases remained unmatched. Germline V CDR1 and CDR2: WNHNN, SYGVQD (reference sequence). The CDR3 is CAPFGDRVGSALHF. In nucleotides, the CDR3 is TGCGCCCCCTTCGGGGACAGGGTCGGGTCAGCCCTCCACTTT.

This sequence joins TRBV7-2 and TRBJ2-5; D possibly corresponds to TRBD2 (6 bases). The CDR3 is 14 residues long. V lost 6 bases, J lost 4 bases, and 15 bases lay in between. CDR1 and CDR2 from the germline V gene are SGHTA and FQGNSA. The CDR3 here is CASSYPGVGETQYF. The CDR3 bases are TGTGCCAGCAGTTACCCGGGGGTAGGAGAGACCCAGTACTTC. The full variable domain, in which reference TRBV7-2 and TRBJ2-5 provide the parts outside the CDR3, is GAGVSQSPSNKVTEKGKDVELRCDPISGHTALYWYRQSLGQGLEFLIYFQGNSAPDKSGLPSDRFSAERTGGSVSTLTIQRTQQEDSAVYLCASSYPGVGETQYFGPGTRLLVL.

The chain has TRBV20-1 and TRBJ1-4; the match to TRBD1 covers 8 bases. Germline assignment: CDR1 DFQATT and CDR2 SNEGSKA (reference sequence). CDR3 length: 14 residues. V was pared by 4 bases and J by 3 bases, with 4 bases of the junction left unmatched. CDR3 residues: CSATPGQANEKLFF. The CDR3 nucleotides are TGCAGTGCTACCCCGGGACAGGCTAATGAAAAACTGTTTTTT.

This clonotype was counted many times. A clone one base away is much larger, so this may be a read error. This rearrangement joins TRBV7-3 to TRBJ2-1, with D perhaps matching TRBD1 (6 bases). This CDR3 spans 12 amino acids. CDR1 and CDR2 from the germline V gene are SGHTA and FQGTGA. Trimming took 6 bases from V and 9 from J, leaving 12 bases between them. The CDR3 loop reads CASRNVGAEQFF. As DNA, the CDR3 is TGTGCCAGCAGAAACGTGGGGGCTGAGCAGTTCTTC.

This clonotype was seen ten or more times. The chain employs TRBV7-9 and TRBJ1-2, with a weak D call TRBD1 (5 bases). The CDR3 sequence is 13 residues long. Per the germline V gene, CDR1 is SEHNR and CDR2 is FQNEAQ (reference sequence). The germline V and J ends were trimmed by 2 bases and 8 bases, with 12 bases remaining between them. This chain's CDR3 is CASSLWQGSGYTF. The CDR3 DNA follows: TGTGCCAGCAGCTTATGGCAGGGTAGCGGCTACACCTTC.

This clonotype showed up just a few times. This sequence joins TRBV7-2 and TRBJ1-1, with D unclear. The CDR3 runs to 13 residues. Germline V gene sequence: CDR1 SGHTA, CDR2 FQGNSA. V was trimmed by 5 bases and J by 3 bases, leaving 10 bases between them. The CDR3 DNA reads as TGTGCCAGCAGCCTCGCCGGGGACACTGAAGCTTTCTTT. Its translation is CASSLAGDTEAFF.

This clonotype occurred a few times. The chain couples TRBV10-3 to TRBJ2-1; 7 bases agree with TRBD2. The CDR3 has 15 residues. Germline V CDR1 and CDR2: ENHRY, SYGVKD. Trimming took 7 bases from V and 7 from J; bases not matched to a gene: 13. CDR3 in DNA: TGTGCCATCACGGGTGGTGGCGGGAGTGATAATGAGCAGTTCTTC. Its translation is CAITGGGGSDNEQFF.

As DNA, the CDR3 is TGCGCCAGCAGCTACGACTTTCCCCCCGGGTACGAGCAGTACTTC. This codes for CASSYDFPPGYEQYF. The chain employs TRBV5-1 and TRBJ2-7; D is undetermined. V was shortened by 3 bases and J by 4 bases, with 17 bases between the two germline ends. The length of the CDR3 is 15 residues. The germline V gene encodes CDR1 SGHRS and CDR2 YFSETQ. The full variable domain, its missing parts supplied by reference TRBV5-1 and TRBJ2-7, is KAGVTQTPRYLIKTRGQQVTLSCSPISGHRSVSWYQQTPGQGLQFLFEYFSETQRNKGNFPGRFSGRQFSNSRSEMNVSTLELGDSALYLCASSYDFPPGYEQYFGPGTRLTVT.

V and J are TRBV15 and TRBJ2-2; 7 bases map to TRBD2. J gave up 4 bases and V 6 bases, and 8 bases lay outside the gene matches. The CDR3 contains 15 residues. In germline, CDR1 is LNHNV, CDR2 YYDKDF (reference sequence). The CDR3 region has the DNA TGTGCCACCAGGGGAGGGGAGGGGACCACCGGGGAGCTGTTTTTT. It yields the protein CATRGGEGTTGELFF.

Of note for this clonotype: A much larger clone lies a single base off, so this may be a read error. V gene TRBV7-2 combines with J gene TRBJ1-1; D may be TRBD1 (5 bases). This CDR3 comprises 13 residues. Deletions cut 5 bases from V and 1 base from J, with 8 bases between. Germline lookup yields CDR1 SGHTA and CDR2 FQGNSA. The CDR3 DNA is TGTGCCAGCAGCCGAGGACAGAACACTGAAGCTTTCTTT. It encodes CASSRGQNTEAFF.

This clonotype was recorded a few times. The V call is TRBV2, the J call TRBJ2-3, with D possibly TRBD2 on 5 matching bases. The CDR3 length is 14 residues. In germline, CDR1 is SNHLY, CDR2 FYNNEI. The V end lost 6 bases, the J end lost 1 base, and 11 bases lay between the germline ends. The CDR3 DNA is TGTGCCAGCAGCTCCTCCGGGGGCACAGATACGCAGTATTTT. It encodes CASSSSGGTDTQYF.

The chain couples TRBV15 to TRBJ2-3; 10 nucleotides agree with TRBD2. CDR1 is LNHNV, CDR2 YYDKDF, per germline (reference sequence). Trimming cost V 1 base and J 6 bases; bases outside gene matches: 7. This CDR3 has 16 amino acids. The DNA for the CDR3 is TGTGCCACCAGCAGAGGGCTAGCGGGGGTGGGGGATACGCAGTATTTT. Amino acid sequence: CATSRGLAGVGDTQYF.

CDR3 region: CASSIRTGGTDTQYF. The CDR3 nucleotides read TGTGCCAGCTCCATTAGGACAGGAGGCACAGATACGCAGTATTTT. The V and J genes are TRBV18 and TRBJ2-3, with 7 bases that match TRBD1. The CDR3 runs 15 residues. CDR1 and CDR2 from the germline V gene are KGHSH and LQKENI. With V trimmed by 6 bases and J by 1 base, 7 bases remained unmatched.

This clonotype was detected many times. The chain is built from TRBV7-9 and TRBJ2-2; D may be TRBD1 or TRBD2 (5 bases each). This CDR3 region has 16 residues. Germline V gives CDR1 SEHNR, CDR2 FQNEAQ (reference sequence). V lost 2 bases and J 0 bases, leaving 10 bases between the germline ends. The CDR3 sequence: CASSLYGTANTGELFF. The CDR3, as DNA: TGTGCCAGCAGCTTATACGGGACGGCGAACACCGGGGAGCTGTTTTTT.